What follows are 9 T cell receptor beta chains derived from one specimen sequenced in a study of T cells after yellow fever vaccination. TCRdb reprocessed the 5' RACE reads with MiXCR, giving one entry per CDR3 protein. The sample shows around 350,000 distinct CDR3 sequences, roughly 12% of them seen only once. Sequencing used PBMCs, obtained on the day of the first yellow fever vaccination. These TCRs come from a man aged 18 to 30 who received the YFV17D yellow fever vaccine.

CDR3 bases: TGCAGTGCTAGAGATAGCGGGCAGGGGCAAGAGACCCAGTACTTC. Its translation: CSARDSGQGQETQYF. The chain combines TRBV20-1 with TRBJ2-5; a possible D gene is TRBD2 (7 bases). From germline, CDR1 is DFQATT and CDR2 SNEGSKA (reference sequence). The V and J ends lost 0 bases and 2 bases respectively, with 13 bases between them. CDR3 length: 15 residues.

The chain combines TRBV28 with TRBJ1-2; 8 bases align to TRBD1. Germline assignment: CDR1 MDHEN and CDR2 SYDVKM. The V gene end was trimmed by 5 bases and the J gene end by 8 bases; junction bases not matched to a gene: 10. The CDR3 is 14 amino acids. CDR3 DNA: TGTGCCAGCAGTACCTTAGGACAGGGACGAGGCTACACCTTC. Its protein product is CASSTLGQGRGYTF.

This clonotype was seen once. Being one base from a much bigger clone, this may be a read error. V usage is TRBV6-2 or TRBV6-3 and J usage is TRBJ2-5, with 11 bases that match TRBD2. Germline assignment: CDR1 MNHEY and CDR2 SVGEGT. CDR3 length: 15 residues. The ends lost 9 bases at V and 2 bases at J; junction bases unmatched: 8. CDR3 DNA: TGTGCCAGAAGTCAAAGGACTAGCGGGCAAGAGACCCAGTACTTC. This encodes CARSQRTSGQETQYF.

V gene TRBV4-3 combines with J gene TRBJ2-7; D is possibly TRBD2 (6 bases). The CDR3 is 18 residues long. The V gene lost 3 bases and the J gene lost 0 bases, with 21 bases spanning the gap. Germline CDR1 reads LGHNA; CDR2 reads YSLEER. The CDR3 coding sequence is TGCGCCAGCAGCCATTCTGTAGGAGGCGGGGCGTCCTCCTACGAGCAGTACTTC. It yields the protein CASSHSVGGGASSYEQYF.

The CDR3 DNA reads TGTGCCAGCAGCTTATACGGGGGTACCTACGAGCAGTACGTC. Translating it yields CASSLYGGTYEQYV. V usage is TRBV7-2 and J usage is TRBJ2-7, with a tentative D call TRBD2 (6 bases). Trimming stripped 2 bases from V and 2 bases from J, with 10 bases between. CDR1 is SGHTA, CDR2 FQGNSA, per germline. The CDR3 extends over 14 amino acids.

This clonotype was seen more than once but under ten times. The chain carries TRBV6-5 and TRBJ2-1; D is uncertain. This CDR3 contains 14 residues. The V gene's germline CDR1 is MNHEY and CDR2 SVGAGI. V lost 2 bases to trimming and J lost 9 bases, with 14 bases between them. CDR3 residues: CASSYPAGHGEQFF. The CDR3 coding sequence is TGTGCCAGCAGTTACCCGGCCGGTCACGGTGAGCAGTTCTTC.

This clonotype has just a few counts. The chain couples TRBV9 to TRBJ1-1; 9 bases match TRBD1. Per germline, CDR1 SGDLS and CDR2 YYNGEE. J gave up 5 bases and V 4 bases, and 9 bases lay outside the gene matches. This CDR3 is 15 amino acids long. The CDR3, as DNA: TGTGCCAGCAGCCCCCATCCGACAGGGGGGACTGAAGCTTTCTTT. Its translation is CASSPHPTGGTEAFF.

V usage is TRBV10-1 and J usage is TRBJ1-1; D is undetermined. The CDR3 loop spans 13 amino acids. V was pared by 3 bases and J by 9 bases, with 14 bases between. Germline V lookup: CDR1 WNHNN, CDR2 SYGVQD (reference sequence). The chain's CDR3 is CASSDRGNYKAFF. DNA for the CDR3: TGCGCCAGCAGTGACCGGGGTAATTATAAAGCTTTCTTT.

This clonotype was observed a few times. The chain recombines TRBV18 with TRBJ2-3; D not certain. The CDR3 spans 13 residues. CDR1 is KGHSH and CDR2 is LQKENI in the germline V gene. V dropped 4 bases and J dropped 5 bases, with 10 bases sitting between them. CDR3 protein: CASSQTWEDTQYF. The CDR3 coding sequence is TGTGCCAGCTCACAGACCTGGGAAGATACGCAGTATTTT.